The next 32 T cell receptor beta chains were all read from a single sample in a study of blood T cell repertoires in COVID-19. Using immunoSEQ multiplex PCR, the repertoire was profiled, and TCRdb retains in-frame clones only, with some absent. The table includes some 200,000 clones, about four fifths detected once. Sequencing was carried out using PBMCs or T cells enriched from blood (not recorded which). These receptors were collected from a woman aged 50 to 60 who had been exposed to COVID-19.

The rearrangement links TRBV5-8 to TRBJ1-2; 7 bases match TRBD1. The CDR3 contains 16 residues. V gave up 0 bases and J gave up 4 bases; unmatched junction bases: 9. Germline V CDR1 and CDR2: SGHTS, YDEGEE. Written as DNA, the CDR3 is TGTGCCAGCAGCTTGGCCCAACAGGGGCGGACCTATGGCTACACCTTC. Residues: CASSLAQQGRTYGYTF.

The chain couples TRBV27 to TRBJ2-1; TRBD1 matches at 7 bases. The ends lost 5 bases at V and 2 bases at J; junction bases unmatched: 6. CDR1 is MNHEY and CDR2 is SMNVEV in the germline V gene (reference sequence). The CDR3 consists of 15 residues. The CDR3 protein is CASSNLGGPYNEQFF. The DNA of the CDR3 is TGTGCCAGCAGTAATTTAGGGGGCCCCTACAATGAGCAGTTCTTC.

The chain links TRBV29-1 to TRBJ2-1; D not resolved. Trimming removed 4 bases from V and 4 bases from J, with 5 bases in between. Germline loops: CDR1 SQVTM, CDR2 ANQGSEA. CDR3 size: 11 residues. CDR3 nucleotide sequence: TGCAGCGTTGCTGAGTACAATGAGCAGTTCTTC. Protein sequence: CSVAEYNEQFF.

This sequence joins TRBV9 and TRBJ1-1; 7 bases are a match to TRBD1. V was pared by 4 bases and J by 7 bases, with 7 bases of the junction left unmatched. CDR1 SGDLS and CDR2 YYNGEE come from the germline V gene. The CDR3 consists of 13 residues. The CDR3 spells CASSPNRGGEAFF. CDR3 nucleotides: TGTGCCAGCAGCCCGAACAGGGGCGGTGAAGCTTTCTTT. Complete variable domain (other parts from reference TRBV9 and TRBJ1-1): DSGVTQTPKHLITATGQRVTLRCSPRSGDLSVYWYQQSLDQGLQFLIQYYNGEERAKGNILERFSAQQFPDLHSELNLSSLELGDSALYFCASSPNRGGEAFFGQGTRLTVV.

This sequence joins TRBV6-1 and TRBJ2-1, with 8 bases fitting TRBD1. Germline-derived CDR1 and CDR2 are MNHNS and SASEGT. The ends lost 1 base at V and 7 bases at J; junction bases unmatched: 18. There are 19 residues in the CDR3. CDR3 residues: CASSEDYGLVTGGYNEQFF. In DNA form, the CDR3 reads TGTGCCAGCAGTGAAGACTACGGCTTGGTAACAGGGGGATATAATGAGCAGTTCTTC.

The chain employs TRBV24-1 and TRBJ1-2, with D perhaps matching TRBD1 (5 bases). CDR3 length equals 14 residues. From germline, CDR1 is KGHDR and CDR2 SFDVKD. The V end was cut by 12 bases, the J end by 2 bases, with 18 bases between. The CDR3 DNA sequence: TGTGCCTCCTCTCCGGGGGGATCAAACTATGGCTACACCTTC. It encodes CASSPGGSNYGYTF.

CDR3 in DNA: TGTGCCTCGGGGGTGAGGGTGCTGAGCTCCTACAATGAGCAGTTCTTC. This gives the protein CASGVRVLSSYNEQFF. This chain links TRBV30 with TRBJ2-1; weak D call: TRBD2 (6 bases). CDR3 length: 16 residues. Trimming pared 7 bases from V and 0 bases from J, leaving 19 bases between. Germline V gives CDR1 GTSNPN, CDR2 SVGIG (reference sequence).

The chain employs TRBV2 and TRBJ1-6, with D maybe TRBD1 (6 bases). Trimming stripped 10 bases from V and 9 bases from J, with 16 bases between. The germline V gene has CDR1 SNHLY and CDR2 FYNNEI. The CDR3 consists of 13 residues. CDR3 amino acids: CATAQGVSSPLHF. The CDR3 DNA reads TGTGCCACCGCACAGGGAGTGAGTTCACCCCTCCACTTT.

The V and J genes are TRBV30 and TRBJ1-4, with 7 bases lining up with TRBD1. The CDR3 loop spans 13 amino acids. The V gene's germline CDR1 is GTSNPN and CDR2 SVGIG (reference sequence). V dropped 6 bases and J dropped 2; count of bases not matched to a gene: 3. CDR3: CACTGATNEKLFF. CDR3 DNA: TGTGCCTGTACAGGGGCGACTAATGAAAAACTGTTTTTT.

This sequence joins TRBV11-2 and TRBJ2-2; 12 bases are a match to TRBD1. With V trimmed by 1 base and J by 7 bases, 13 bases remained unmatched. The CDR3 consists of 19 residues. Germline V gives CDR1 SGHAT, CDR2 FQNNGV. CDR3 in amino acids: CASSLVSLRDRGLDGELFF. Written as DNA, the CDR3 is TGTGCCAGCAGCTTAGTTAGCTTACGGGACAGGGGGCTCGACGGGGAGCTGTTTTTT.

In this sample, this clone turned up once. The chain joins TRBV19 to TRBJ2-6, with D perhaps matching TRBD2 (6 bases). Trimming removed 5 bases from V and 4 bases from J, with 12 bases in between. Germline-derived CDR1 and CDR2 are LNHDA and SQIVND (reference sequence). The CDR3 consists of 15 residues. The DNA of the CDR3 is TGTGCCAGTAGTGCCGGGGGAATGGGGGCCAACGTCCTGACTTTC. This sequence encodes CASSAGGMGANVLTF. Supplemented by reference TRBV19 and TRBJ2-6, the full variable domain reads DGGITQSPKYLFRKEGQNVTLSCEQNLNHDAMYWYRQDPGQGLRLIYYSQIVNDFQKGDIAEGYSVSREKKESFPLTVTSAQKNPTAFYLCASSAGGMGANVLTFGAGSRLTVL.

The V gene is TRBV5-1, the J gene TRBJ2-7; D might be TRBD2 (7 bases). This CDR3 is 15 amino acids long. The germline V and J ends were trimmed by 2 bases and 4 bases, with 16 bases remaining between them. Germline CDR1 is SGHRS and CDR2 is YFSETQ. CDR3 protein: CASSLTGRGGYEQYF. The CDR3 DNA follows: TGCGCCAGCAGCTTAACAGGGAGGGGTGGGTACGAGCAGTACTTC.

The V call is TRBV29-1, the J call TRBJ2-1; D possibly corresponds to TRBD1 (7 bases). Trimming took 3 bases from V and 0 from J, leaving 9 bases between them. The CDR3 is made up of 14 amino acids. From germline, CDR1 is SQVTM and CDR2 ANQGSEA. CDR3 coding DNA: TGCAGCGTTGATCAGGGGGGCTCCTACAATGAGCAGTTCTTC. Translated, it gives CSVDQGGSYNEQFF.

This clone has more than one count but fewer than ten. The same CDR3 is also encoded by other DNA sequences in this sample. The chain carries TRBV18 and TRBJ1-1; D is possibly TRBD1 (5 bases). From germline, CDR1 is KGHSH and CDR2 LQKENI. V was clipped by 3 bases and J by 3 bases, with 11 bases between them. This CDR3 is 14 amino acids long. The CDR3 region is CASSPEGGDTEAFF. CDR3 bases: TGTGCCAGCTCACCCGAGGGAGGGGACACTGAAGCTTTCTTT.

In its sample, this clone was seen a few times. The CDR3 nucleotides read TGTGCCAGCAGTTACTCCCGGGGCACCGGGGAGCTGTTTTTT. Its translation is CASSYSRGTGELFF. V is TRBV6-5 and J is TRBJ2-2; possibly TRBD2 for D (5 bases). Per germline, CDR1 MNHEY and CDR2 SVGAGI. The V gene lost 0 bases and the J gene lost 4 bases, with 6 bases spanning the gap. The CDR3 extends over 14 amino acids.

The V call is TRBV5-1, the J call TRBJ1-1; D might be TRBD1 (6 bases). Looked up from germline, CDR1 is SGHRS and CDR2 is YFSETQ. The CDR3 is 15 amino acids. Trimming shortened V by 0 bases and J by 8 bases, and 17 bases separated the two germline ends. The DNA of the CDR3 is TGCGCCAGCAGCTTGGGGACAGATTTCCTGGGAGAAGCTTTCTTT. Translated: CASSLGTDFLGEAFF.

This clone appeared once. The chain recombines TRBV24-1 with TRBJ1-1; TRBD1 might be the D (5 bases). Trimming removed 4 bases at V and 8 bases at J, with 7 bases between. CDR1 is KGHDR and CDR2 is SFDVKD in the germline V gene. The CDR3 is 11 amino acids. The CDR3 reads CATSDHREAFF. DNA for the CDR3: TGTGCCACCAGTGACCACAGGGAAGCTTTCTTT.

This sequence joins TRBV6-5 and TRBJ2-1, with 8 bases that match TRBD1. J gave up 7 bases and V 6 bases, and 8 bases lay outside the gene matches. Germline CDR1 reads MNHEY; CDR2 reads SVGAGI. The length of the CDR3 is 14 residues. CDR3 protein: CASSRSGGTNEQFF. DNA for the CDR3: TGTGCCAGCAGCAGATCAGGGGGCACGAATGAGCAGTTCTTC.

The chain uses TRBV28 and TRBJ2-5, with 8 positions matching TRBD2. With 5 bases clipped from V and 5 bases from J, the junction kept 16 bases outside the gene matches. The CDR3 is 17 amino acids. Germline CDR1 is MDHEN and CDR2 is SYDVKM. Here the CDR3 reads CASSTLQGGGGLETQYF. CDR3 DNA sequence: TGTGCCAGCAGTACCCTTCAGGGTGGCGGGGGGCTCGAGACCCAGTACTTC. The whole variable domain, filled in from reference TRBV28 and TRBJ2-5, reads DVKVTQSSRYLVKRTGEKVFLECVQDMDHENMFWYRQDPGLGLRLIYFSYDVKMKEKGDIPEGYSVSREKKERFSLILESASTNQTSMYLCASSTLQGGGGLETQYFGPGTRLLVL.

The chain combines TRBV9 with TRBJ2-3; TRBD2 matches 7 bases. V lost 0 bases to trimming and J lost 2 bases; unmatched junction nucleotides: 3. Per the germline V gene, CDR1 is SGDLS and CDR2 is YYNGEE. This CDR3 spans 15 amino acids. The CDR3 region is CASSVGGGTTDTQYF. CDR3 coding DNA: TGTGCCAGCAGCGTAGGGGGGGGAACCACAGATACGCAGTATTTT.

The DNA for the CDR3 is TGTGCCAGCAGACCCCCGGGGTTATATGGCTACACCTTC. Amino acid sequence: CASRPPGLYGYTF. The chain joins TRBV28 to TRBJ1-2; no reliable D call. The CDR3 extends over 13 amino acids. Germline V gives CDR1 MDHEN, CDR2 SYDVKM. Trimming pared 6 bases from V and 5 bases from J, leaving 13 bases between.

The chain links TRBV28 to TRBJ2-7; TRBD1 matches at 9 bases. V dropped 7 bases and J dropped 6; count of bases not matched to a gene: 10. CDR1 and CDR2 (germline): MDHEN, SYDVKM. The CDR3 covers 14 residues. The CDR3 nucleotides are TGTGCCAGCACTTTGACGGGACAGGGAGGCGAGCAGTACTTC. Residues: CASTLTGQGGEQYF.

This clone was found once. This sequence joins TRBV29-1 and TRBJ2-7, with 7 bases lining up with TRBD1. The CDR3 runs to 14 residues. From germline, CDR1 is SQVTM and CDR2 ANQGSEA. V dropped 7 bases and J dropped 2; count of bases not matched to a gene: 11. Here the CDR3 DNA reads TGCAGCGGTGACTTTGGGACAGCCACCTACGAGCAGTACTTC. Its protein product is CSGDFGTATYEQYF.

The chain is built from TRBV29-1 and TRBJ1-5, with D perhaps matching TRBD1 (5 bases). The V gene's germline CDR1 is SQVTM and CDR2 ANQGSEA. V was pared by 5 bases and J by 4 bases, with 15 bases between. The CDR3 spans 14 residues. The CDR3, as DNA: TGCAGCGTTAAGGTCGGGGGGGAAAATCAGCCCCAGCATTTT. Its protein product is CSVKVGGENQPQHF. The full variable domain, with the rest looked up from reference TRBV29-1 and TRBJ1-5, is SAVISQKPSRDICQRGTSLTIQCQVDSQVTMMFWYRQQPGQSLTLIATANQGSEATYESGFVIDKFPISRPNLTFSTLTVSNMSPEDSSIYLCSVKVGGENQPQHFGDGTRLSIL.

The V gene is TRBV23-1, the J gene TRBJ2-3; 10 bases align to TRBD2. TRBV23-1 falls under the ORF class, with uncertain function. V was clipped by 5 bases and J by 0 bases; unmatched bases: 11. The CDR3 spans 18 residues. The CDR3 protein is CASSGERTSGRSTDTQYF. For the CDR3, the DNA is TGCGCCAGCAGTGGGGAGAGGACTAGCGGTCGGAGCACAGATACGCAGTATTTT.

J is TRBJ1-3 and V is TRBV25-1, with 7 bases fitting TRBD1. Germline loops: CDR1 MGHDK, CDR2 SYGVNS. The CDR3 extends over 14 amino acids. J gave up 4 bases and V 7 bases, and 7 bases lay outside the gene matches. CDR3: CASTDRVQGNTIYF. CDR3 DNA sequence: TGTGCCAGCACCGACAGGGTCCAGGGAAACACCATATATTTT.

The CDR3 DNA sequence: TGTGCCAGCAGCTCCAAAGAGACCCAGTACTTC. This sequence encodes CASSSKETQYF. The genes are TRBV11-2 and TRBJ2-5; D call uncertain. The CDR3 consists of 11 residues. Germline lookup yields CDR1 SGHAT and CDR2 FQNNGV. V was cut by 4 bases and J by 3 bases, with 3 bases left in between.

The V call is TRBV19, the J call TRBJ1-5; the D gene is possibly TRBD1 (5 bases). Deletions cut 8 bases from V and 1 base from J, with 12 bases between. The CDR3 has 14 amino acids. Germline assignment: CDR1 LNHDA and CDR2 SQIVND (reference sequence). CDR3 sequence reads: CASQRGGSNQPQHF. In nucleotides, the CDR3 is TGTGCCAGTCAGCGCGGGGGGAGCAATCAGCCCCAGCATTTT.

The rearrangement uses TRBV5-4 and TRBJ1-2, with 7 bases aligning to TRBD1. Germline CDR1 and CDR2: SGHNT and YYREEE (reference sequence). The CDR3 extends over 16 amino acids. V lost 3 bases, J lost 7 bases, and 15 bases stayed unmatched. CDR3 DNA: TGTGCCAGCAGCTCGCCGGAGGGGGCCCTCGTCAGTGGCTACACCTTC. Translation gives CASSSPEGALVSGYTF.

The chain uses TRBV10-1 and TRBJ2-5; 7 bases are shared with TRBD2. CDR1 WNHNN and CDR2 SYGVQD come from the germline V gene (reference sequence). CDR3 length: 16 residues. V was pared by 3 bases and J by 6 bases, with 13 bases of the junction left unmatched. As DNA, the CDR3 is TGCGCCAGCAGTGATCTCGAGCGGGGTTCGATAAAGACCCAGTACTTC. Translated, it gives CASSDLERGSIKTQYF.

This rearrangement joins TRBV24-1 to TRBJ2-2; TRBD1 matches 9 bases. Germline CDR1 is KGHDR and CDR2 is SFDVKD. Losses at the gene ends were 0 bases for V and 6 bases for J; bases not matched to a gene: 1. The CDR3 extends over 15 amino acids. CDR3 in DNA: TGTGCCACCAGTGATTTGGGGACAGGGCCCGGGGAGCTGTTTTTT. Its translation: CATSDLGTGPGELFF.

CDR3 in DNA: TGTGCCAGCTCACCCCAGCTCATAGCCCAGAGGCTGGGCACTGAAGCTTTCTTT. Translated: CASSPQLIAQRLGTEAFF. This sequence joins TRBV18 and TRBJ1-1, with D unclear. CDR1 and CDR2 (germline): KGHSH, LQKENI. The CDR3 runs to 18 residues. V was trimmed by 3 bases and J by 4 bases, leaving 24 bases between them. Based on the CDR3 plus reference TRBV18 and TRBJ1-1, the full variable domain is NAGVMQNPRHLVRRRGQEARLRCSPMKGHSHVYWYRQLPEEGLKFMVYLQKENIIDESGMPKERFSAEFPKEGPSILRIQQVVRGDSAAYFCASSPQLIAQRLGTEAFFGQGTRLTVV.